The 18 T cell receptor beta chains listed next were all sequenced from one sample in a study of identical twins. Each CDR3 protein is one row after TCRdb ran MiXCR on the 5' RACE reads. The sample lists 1.5 million to 2 million distinct CDR3 sequences, less than 40% occurring once. Sequenced: cord blood. These receptor sequences come from a newborn girl in good health.

This clonotype was observed at least ten times. This rearrangement joins TRBV4-2 to TRBJ2-7, with D possibly TRBD2 on 5 matching bases. V lost 1 base to trimming and J lost 3 bases, with 7 bases between them. Germline V gene sequence: CDR1 LGHNA, CDR2 YNFKEQ. This CDR3 has 13 residues. The CDR3 nucleotides are TGTGCCAGCAGCCAAGTCGGAGGCTACGAGCAGTACTTC. It codes for CASSQVGGYEQYF.

J is TRBJ2-4 and V is TRBV7-2, with 12 positions matching TRBD1. V lost 2 bases, J lost 0 bases, and 5 bases stayed unmatched. CDR1 is SGHTA, CDR2 FQGNSA, per germline. The CDR3 covers 18 residues. As DNA, the CDR3 is TGTGCCAGCAGCTTAATATTGGGACAGGGGGCAGCCAAAAACATTCAGTACTTC. It codes for CASSLILGQGAAKNIQYF. The variable domain in full, with the rest retrieved from reference TRBV7-2 and TRBJ2-4, is GAGVSQSPSNKVTEKGKDVELRCDPISGHTALYWYRQSLGQGLEFLIYFQGNSAPDKSGLPSDRFSAERTGGSVSTLTIQRTQQEDSAVYLCASSLILGQGAAKNIQYFGAGTRLSVL.

To note about this clonotype: With a much larger clone just one base away, this may be a read error. The chain is built from TRBV4-1 and TRBJ2-1, with D possibly matching TRBD2 (6 bases). V was pared by 4 bases and J by 10 bases, with 20 bases between. Germline-derived CDR1 and CDR2 are MGHRA and YSYEKL. The CDR3 length is 15 residues. In nucleotides, the CDR3 is TGCGCCAGCAGCCCGTTGGGTAGCGGCTCCTACGAGCAGTTCTTC. Its translation: CASSPLGSGSYEQFF.

In DNA, the CDR3 is TGTGCCAGCAGCTTAGATAGGGTTGCGGGGAAACTGTTTTTT. Its protein is CASSLDRVAGKLFF. The chain is built from TRBV7-2 and TRBJ1-4, with no clear D. The CDR3 covers 14 residues. V was shortened by 1 base and J by 11 bases, with 14 bases between the two germline ends. The germline V gene encodes CDR1 SGHTA and CDR2 FQGNSA. Looking up the rest from reference TRBV7-2 and TRBJ1-4 gives the full variable domain: GAGVSQSPSNKVTEKGKDVELRCDPISGHTALYWYRQSLGQGLEFLIYFQGNSAPDKSGLPSDRFSAERTGGSVSTLTIQRTQQEDSAVYLCASSLDRVAGKLFFGSGTQLSVL.

The chain is built from TRBV28 and TRBJ2-1; no reliable D call. V lost 10 bases and J 3 bases, leaving 7 bases between the germline ends. The CDR3 is 11 amino acids. Germline-derived CDR1 and CDR2 are MDHEN and SYDVKM. This chain's CDR3 is CATVLYNEQFF. As DNA, the CDR3 is TGTGCCACCGTACTCTACAATGAGCAGTTCTTC.

The chain has TRBV20-1 and TRBJ2-7; maybe TRBD1 (6 bases). Trimming shortened V by 6 bases and J by 2 bases, and 11 bases separated the two germline ends. The CDR3 has 12 amino acids. Germline V lookup: CDR1 DFQATT, CDR2 SNEGSKA (reference sequence). Written as DNA, the CDR3 is TGCAGTGCCTTCCGGGACACCTACGAGCAGTACTTC. This translates into CSAFRDTYEQYF.

To note about this clonotype: A much larger clone differs by one base, so this may be a read error. The chain is built from TRBV6-6 and TRBJ2-1; D not resolved. Trimming took off 0 bases at V and 12 bases at J, with 18 bases between the two ends. The CDR3 sequence is 15 residues long. Germline V gene sequence: CDR1 MNHNY, CDR2 SVGAGI (reference sequence). DNA for the CDR3: TGTGCCAGCAGTTACTCGACCCGTCCCACACATGGGCAGTTCTTC. As protein: CASSYSTRPTHGQFF.

CDR3 in amino acids: CSARALQGGRYEQYF. DNA of the CDR3: TGCAGTGCTAGAGCCCTACAGGGGGGAAGGTACGAGCAGTACTTC. The rearrangement joins TRBV20-1 to TRBJ2-7; TRBD1 aligns across 8 bases. The germline V gene has CDR1 DFQATT and CDR2 SNEGSKA (reference sequence). This CDR3 contains 15 residues. J lost 4 bases, V lost 1 base, and 9 bases had no gene match.

With respect to this clonotype: A much larger clone is a single base away; this may be a read error. The V and J genes are TRBV10-3 and TRBJ1-1; D is unclear. The germline CDR1 and CDR2 sequences are ENHRY and SYGVKD. CDR3 length: 12 amino acids. Between the trimmed V and J ends, which lost 6 bases and 1 base, there was a span of 6 bases. CDR3 residues: CAIREGNTEAFF. The DNA of the CDR3 is TGTGCCATCAGGGAGGGGAACACTGAAGCTTTCTTT.

This chain connects TRBV7-2 to TRBJ2-3; 7 bases are shared with TRBD2. CDR1 is SGHTA and CDR2 is FQGNSA in the germline V gene. The CDR3 sequence is 15 residues long. Trimming at V came to 0 bases and at J to 6 bases, leaving 6 bases not matched to a gene. DNA for the CDR3: TGTGCCAGCAGCTTAGCGGGACTATTTGTCGATACGCAGTATTTT. This codes for CASSLAGLFVDTQYF. Full variable domain (outside the CDR3, taken from reference TRBV7-2 and TRBJ2-3): GAGVSQSPSNKVTEKGKDVELRCDPISGHTALYWYRQSLGQGLEFLIYFQGNSAPDKSGLPSDRFSAERTGGSVSTLTIQRTQQEDSAVYLCASSLAGLFVDTQYFGPGTRLTVL.

This clonotype has more than one count but fewer than ten. The gene calls are TRBV15 and TRBJ2-5; 10 bases fit TRBD1. The DNA end lines up better with TRBJ2-7; the J call may be wrong. The CDR3 spans 15 residues. Per germline, CDR1 LNHNV and CDR2 YYDKDF (reference sequence). This chain's CDR3 is CATSRSPGTGDEQYF. CDR3 in DNA: TGTGCCACCAGCAGAAGTCCCGGGACAGGGGACGAGCAGTACTTC.

This clonotype appeared a few times. The rearrangement uses TRBV7-2 and TRBJ2-1; 9 bases agree with TRBD2. The CDR3 loop spans 14 amino acids. From germline, CDR1 is SGHTA and CDR2 FQGNSA. The V segment lost 4 bases and the J segment 8 bases; nucleotides outside the gene matches: 6. In nucleotides, the CDR3 is TGTGCCAGCAGCTACCAGGGACTAGCCGATGAGCAGTTCTTC. This codes for CASSYQGLADEQFF.

The V and J genes are TRBV6-1 and TRBJ2-7; D might be TRBD2 (6 bases). Germline V gives CDR1 MNHNS, CDR2 SASEGT. V lost 3 bases and J lost 0, with 12 bases in between. The CDR3 extends over 15 amino acids. CDR3 sequence: CASSDYAGFSYEQYF. The CDR3 DNA sequence: TGTGCCAGCAGTGATTACGCGGGGTTCTCCTACGAGCAGTACTTC.

The chain joins TRBV6-1 to TRBJ2-3; D could derive from TRBD1 or TRBD2 (6 bases each). The CDR3 contains 15 residues. Trimming cost V 0 bases and J 4 bases, with 11 bases left between them. Germline CDR1 MNHNS, CDR2 SASEGT. As DNA, the CDR3 is TGTGCCAGCAGTGAAGCTCGGGGGCGATCAGATACGCAGTATTTT. Amino acid sequence: CASSEARGRSDTQYF.

This sequence joins TRBV11-2 and TRBJ2-1, with 15 bases lining up with TRBD2. The CDR3 is 18 amino acids. The V gene's germline CDR1 is SGHAT and CDR2 FQNNGV. With V trimmed by 5 bases and J by 6 bases, 11 bases remained unmatched. CDR3 residues: CASSIKGTSGGIRNEQFF. The CDR3 DNA reads as TGTGCCAGCAGCATAAAGGGGACTAGCGGGGGGATTCGCAATGAGCAGTTCTTC.

The chain uses TRBV20-1 and TRBJ2-1, with D perhaps TRBD1 or TRBD2 (5 bases each). TRBJ2-7 explains the end of the DNA better; the J call may be wrong. This CDR3 region has 15 residues. The germline V gene encodes CDR1 DFQATT and CDR2 SNEGSKA (reference sequence). CDR3 loop: CSAVEGPPSYNEQYF. Here the CDR3 DNA reads TGCAGTGCTGTAGAGGGGCCACCCTCATACAATGAGCAGTACTTC.

This clonotype was detected only a few times. This chain connects TRBV27 to TRBJ2-3; perhaps TRBD2 as D (5 bases). Trimming took off 3 bases at V and 4 bases at J, with 11 bases between the two ends. CDR1 and CDR2 from the germline V gene are MNHEY and SMNVEV (reference sequence). CDR3 length equals 14 residues. This CDR3 reads CASSLSGFADTQYF. The CDR3 nucleotides read TGTGCCAGCAGTTTGTCGGGGTTTGCAGATACGCAGTATTTT.

This clonotype has only a few counts. This sequence joins TRBV7-2 and TRBJ2-3, with 8 positions matching TRBD2. Germline V gene lookup returns CDR1 SGHTA and CDR2 FQGNSA. This CDR3 has 15 residues. V was pared by 5 bases and J by 4 bases, with 8 bases of the junction left unmatched. CDR3: CASSHRGGDPDTQYF. The CDR3 nucleotides are TGTGCCAGCAGCCATCGGGGGGGCGATCCAGATACGCAGTATTTT.